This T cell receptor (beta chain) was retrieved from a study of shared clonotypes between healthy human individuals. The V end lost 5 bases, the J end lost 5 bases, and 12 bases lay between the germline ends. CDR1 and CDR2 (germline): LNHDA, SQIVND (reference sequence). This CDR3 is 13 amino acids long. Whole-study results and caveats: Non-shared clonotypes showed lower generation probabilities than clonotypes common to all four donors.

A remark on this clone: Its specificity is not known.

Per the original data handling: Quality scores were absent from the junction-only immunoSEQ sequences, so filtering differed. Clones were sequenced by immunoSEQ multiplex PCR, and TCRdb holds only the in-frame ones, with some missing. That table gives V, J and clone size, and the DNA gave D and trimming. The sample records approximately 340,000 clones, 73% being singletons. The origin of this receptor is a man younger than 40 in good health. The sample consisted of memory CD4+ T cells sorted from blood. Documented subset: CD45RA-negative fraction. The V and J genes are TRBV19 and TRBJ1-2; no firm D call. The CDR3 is CASSYGGRYGYTF. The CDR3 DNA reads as TGTGCCAGTAGTTATGGTGGGAGATATGGCTACACCTTC.